Each of the 11 T cell receptor beta chains below was sequenced from the same sample in a study of blood T cells in healthy people across ages. Through a sample-barcoded 5' primer and a J-beta primer mix, a second PCR was run for 7 to 11 cycles. TCRdb re-analysed the 5' RACE reads in MiXCR, keeping a single row per CDR3 protein. The sample has over a million distinct CDR3 sequences, approximately 59% seen once. Material: blood. The receptors stem from a man aged 18 to 29 in good health.

A few counts support this clonotype. The chain couples TRBV4-1 to TRBJ2-7; D unclear. CDR1 and CDR2 (germline): MGHRA, YSYEKL. The CDR3 runs to 14 residues. V lost 4 bases and J lost 2, with 12 bases in between. Written as DNA, the CDR3 is TGCGCCAGCAGCCGATCGGAGTATACCTACGAGCAGTACTTC. Protein product: CASSRSEYTYEQYF.

The gene calls are TRBV11-2 and TRBJ1-3; no definite D call. V lost 4 bases and J 0 bases, leaving 13 bases between the germline ends. Germline CDR1 reads SGHAT; CDR2 reads FQNNGV. This CDR3 is 16 amino acids long. The DNA for the CDR3 is TGTGCCAGCAGCTCCTTCCTCGGCGCCTCTGGAAACACCATATATTTT. Its translation is CASSSFLGASGNTIYF.

This chain links TRBV20-1 with TRBJ2-3, with 11 positions matching TRBD1. Trimming removed 6 bases from V and 5 bases from J; junction bases left unmatched: 7. This CDR3 has 14 amino acids. The germline V gene encodes CDR1 DFQATT and CDR2 SNEGSKA (reference sequence). The CDR3 nucleotides are TGCAGTGCAACAGGACAGGGGGCAGAAGATACGCAGTATTTT. Amino acid sequence: CSATGQGAEDTQYF.

This clonotype was detected a few times. The CDR3, as DNA: TGCAGTGCGCCATCGGACGGGACCTACGAGCAGTACTTC. It specifies CSAPSDGTYEQYF. The chain has TRBV20-1 and TRBJ2-7, with D possibly TRBD2 on 5 matching bases. Deletions cut 6 bases from V and 2 bases from J, with 14 bases between. CDR3 length equals 13 residues. Germline assignment: CDR1 DFQATT and CDR2 SNEGSKA (reference sequence).

The table lists this clonotype with many counts. The chain combines TRBV20-1 with TRBJ2-3, with 8 nucleotides matching TRBD2. This CDR3 comprises 14 residues. The J segment lost 6 bases and the V segment lost 3 bases, leaving 8 bases of the junction unmatched. CDR1 and CDR2 (germline): DFQATT, SNEGSKA (reference sequence). For the CDR3, the DNA is TGCAGTGCTAGCGGGAGGGCCAAAAGGGATACGCAGTATTTT. Translation: CSASGRAKRDTQYF.

The rearrangement links TRBV6-6 to TRBJ1-2, with TRBD1 as a possible D gene (6 bases). There are 15 residues in the CDR3. Per germline, CDR1 MNHNY and CDR2 SVGAGI (reference sequence). V lost 7 bases and J lost 8, with 23 bases in between. CDR3 DNA sequence: TGTGCCAGCACCCTGGGGGGCTTTCCCCCGGAGGGCTACACCTTC. This gives the protein CASTLGGFPPEGYTF.

This clonotype was found a few times. V usage is TRBV29-1 and J usage is TRBJ2-1, with TRBD2 matching over 13 bases. Germline V gene sequence: CDR1 SQVTM, CDR2 ANQGSEA. The CDR3 loop spans 14 amino acids. The junction had 5 bases not matched to a gene; V was cut back by 3 bases and J by 9 bases. CDR3 sequence (DNA): TGCAGCGTTGAGGTGGGGACTAGCGGGATTGAGCAGTTCTTC. This encodes CSVEVGTSGIEQFF.

Ten or more counts support this clonotype. At one end the junction does not follow the germline gene, possibly because of a read error. The rearrangement joins TRBV4-1 to TRBJ2-1, with D hard to call. Per germline, CDR1 MGHRA and CDR2 YSYEKL. The CDR3 is made up of 12 amino acids. The CDR3 DNA follows: TGTGCCAGCAGTCAGCCCGGCAATGAGCAGTTCTTC. This encodes CASSQPGNEQFF.

The V call is TRBV15, the J call TRBJ2-7; 8 nucleotides align to TRBD2. V shed 3 bases and J 2 bases; nucleotides not matched to a gene: 3. Germline V gene sequence: CDR1 LNHNV, CDR2 YYDKDF (reference sequence). The CDR3 contains 14 residues. The CDR3 loop is CATSRREAPYEQYF. The CDR3 DNA reads TGTGCCACCAGCAGGCGGGAGGCCCCCTACGAGCAGTACTTC.

This rearrangement joins TRBV3-1 to TRBJ2-2; the D gene is possibly TRBD2 (7 bases). V dropped 1 base and J dropped 3 bases, with 21 bases sitting between them. The length of the CDR3 is 19 residues. Germline lookup yields CDR1 LGHDT and CDR2 YNNKEL (reference sequence). CDR3 coding DNA: TGTGCCAGCAGCCAAGGGGGGCGCGGGAGCTTAAGGCACACCGGGGAGCTGTTTTTT. Residues: CASSQGGRGSLRHTGELFF.

The chain carries TRBV12-3 or TRBV12-4 and TRBJ2-1; 10 bases map to TRBD2. Germline trimming cut 8 bases from V and 6 bases from J; bases unmatched to any gene: 10. This CDR3 has 15 amino acids. Written as DNA, the CDR3 is TGTGCCAGCCGCCTGGGGCTAGCGGGAGTCAATGAGCAGTTCTTC. It is translated as CASRLGLAGVNEQFF.